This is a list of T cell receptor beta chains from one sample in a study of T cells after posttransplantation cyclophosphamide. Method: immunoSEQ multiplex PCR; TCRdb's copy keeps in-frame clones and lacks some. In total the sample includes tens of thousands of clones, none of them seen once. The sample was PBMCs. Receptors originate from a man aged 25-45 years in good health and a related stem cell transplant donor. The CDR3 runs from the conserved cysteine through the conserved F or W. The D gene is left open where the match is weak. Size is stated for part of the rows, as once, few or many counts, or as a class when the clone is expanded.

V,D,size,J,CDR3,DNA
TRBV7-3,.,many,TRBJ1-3,CASSAVQWGGSGNTIYF,TGTGCCAGCAGTGCCGTCCAGTGGGGGGGCTCTGGAAACACCATATATTTT
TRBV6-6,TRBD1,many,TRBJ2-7,CASSAPGQGIYEQYF,TGTGCCAGCAGTGCGCCGGGACAGGGTATTTACGAGCAGTACTTC
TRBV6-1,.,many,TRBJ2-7,CASSEAAGPYEQYF,TGTGCCAGCAGTGAAGCCGCCGGTCCCTACGAGCAGTACTTC
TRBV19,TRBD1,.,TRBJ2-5,CATTGTGTMVGETQYF,TGTGCCACCACCGGGACAGGGACCATGGTGGGAGAGACCCAGTACTTC
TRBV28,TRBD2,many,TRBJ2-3,CASSPAGLAGSTDTQYF,TGTGCCAGCAGTCCCGCGGGACTAGCGGGGAGCACAGATACGCAGTATTTT
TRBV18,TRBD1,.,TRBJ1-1,CASSPPGLGGGYTEAFF,TGTGCCAGCTCACCACCGGGGTTAGGGGGCGGGTACACTGAAGCTTTCTTT
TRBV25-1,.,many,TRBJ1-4,CASSYRVSEKLFF,TGTGCCAGCAGTTACAGGGTTAGTGAAAAACTGTTTTTT
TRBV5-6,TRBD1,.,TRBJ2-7,CASSLGTVVIRKQYF,TGTGCCAGCAGCTTAGGGACAGTAGTCATACGCAAGCAGTACTTC
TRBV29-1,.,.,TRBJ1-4,CSVQGLANEKLFF,TGCAGCGTTCAGGGTTTAGCTAATGAAAAACTGTTTTTT
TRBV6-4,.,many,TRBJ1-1,CASSAQGNTEAFF,TGTGCCAGCAGCGCACAGGGTAACACTGAAGCTTTCTTT
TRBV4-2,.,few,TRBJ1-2,CASSQDRGSSSGSDGYTF,TGTGCCAGCAGCCAAGATAGGGGGTCCTCTTCCGGGTCGGATGGCTACACCTTC
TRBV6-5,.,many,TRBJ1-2,CASSSAGLPNHGYTF,TGTGCCAGCAGTTCCGCGGGACTTCCGAACCATGGCTACACCTTC
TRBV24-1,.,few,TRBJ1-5,CATSDPSTDSNQPQHF,TGTGCCACCAGTGACCCATCTACAGATAGCAATCAGCCCCAGCATTTT
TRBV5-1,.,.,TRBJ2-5,CASSLAGSGETQYF,TGCGCCAGCAGCTTGGCCGGCAGCGGGGAGACCCAGTACTTC
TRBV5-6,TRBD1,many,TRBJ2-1,CASSHNRGYNEQFF,TGTGCCAGCAGCCACAACAGGGGCTACAATGAGCAGTTCTTC
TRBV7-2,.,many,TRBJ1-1,CASSLGVGATEAFF,TGTGCCAGCAGCTTAGGGGTGGGGGCGACTGAAGCTTTCTTT
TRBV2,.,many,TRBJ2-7,CASDDRWTEQYF,TGTGCCAGCGACGACAGGTGGACCGAGCAGTACTTC